Following are 15 T cell receptor beta chains from one sample sequenced in a study of cytomegalovirus exposure and HLA in healthy donors. Amplification used 60 Vbeta primers and 13 Jbeta primers. TCRdb keeps only in-frame clones here, not all; method: immunoSEQ multiplex PCR. In the table there are around 130,000 clones, about four fifths of which are singletons. The sample taken for sequencing was PBMCs. All receptors come from a man younger than 45 in good health and CMV-seronegative.

The V call is TRBV7-6, the J call TRBJ2-2; no reliable D call. The V gene lost 5 bases and the J gene lost 6 bases, with 7 bases spanning the gap. Looked up from germline, CDR1 is SGHVS and CDR2 is FNYEAQ. The CDR3 sequence is 12 residues long. In DNA form, the CDR3 reads TGTGCCAGCAGCCCGCTAGCCGGGGAGCTGTTTTTT. Protein product: CASSPLAGELFF.

This clone was detected a few times. The CDR3: CSVDTDREANGYTF. The CDR3 DNA follows: TGCAGCGTTGATACGGACAGGGAGGCGAATGGCTACACCTTC. This chain links TRBV29-1 with TRBJ1-2; the match to TRBD1 covers 8 bases. V was clipped by 3 bases and J by 6 bases; unmatched bases: 9. The CDR3 runs to 14 residues. Germline CDR1 and CDR2: SQVTM and ANQGSEA.

V and J are TRBV6-1 and TRBJ1-1; tentative D call: TRBD1 (5 bases). V was shortened by 8 bases and J by 6 bases, with 16 bases between the two germline ends. CDR3 length: 13 amino acids. From germline, CDR1 is MNHNS and CDR2 SASEGT. CDR3 sequence: CASFDGGFAEAFF. CDR3 sequence (DNA): TGTGCCAGCTTCGACGGGGGTTTTGCTGAAGCTTTCTTT.

Notes on this clone: The junction shows a germline mismatch at one end, possibly a read error. The rearrangement uses TRBV7-7 and TRBJ2-2, with D possibly matching TRBD1 (5 bases). CDR3 length: 14 amino acids. CDR1 is SSHAT, CDR2 FNYEAQ, per germline (reference sequence). The CDR3 coding sequence is TGTGCTAGCAGTTTGGGGCTTTCCACCGGGGAGCTGTTTTTT. It translates to CASSLGLSTGELFF.

V is TRBV28 and J is TRBJ2-3; 8 positions match TRBD1. CDR1 MDHEN and CDR2 SYDVKM come from the germline V gene. This CDR3 comprises 15 residues. V trimming: 5 bases; J trimming: 3 bases; junction bases outside the gene matches: 7. DNA of the CDR3: TGTGCCAGCAGTATGCGGTGGACAGGGACAGATACGCAGTATTTT. Amino acids: CASSMRWTGTDTQYF.

The chain employs TRBV2 and TRBJ1-2; 10 bases fit TRBD1. Trimming at V came to 6 bases and at J to 8 bases, leaving 6 bases not matched to a gene. This CDR3 spans 13 amino acids. From germline, CDR1 is SNHLY and CDR2 FYNNEI. The DNA of the CDR3 is TGTGCCAGCAGAGACAGGGGGCCAGGGGGCTACACCTTC. The encoded protein is CASRDRGPGGYTF.

This rearrangement joins TRBV5-3 to TRBJ1-1, with 8 bases aligning to TRBD1. TRBV5-3 is sorted into the ORF group, with uncertain function. The CDR3 totals 16 residues. Trimming removed 4 bases from V and 3 bases from J; junction bases left unmatched: 11. The CDR3 protein is CARSLKKGTGDTEAFF. Here the CDR3 DNA reads TGTGCCAGAAGCCTAAAGAAGGGGACAGGTGACACTGAAGCTTTCTTT.

The genes are TRBV5-1 and TRBJ2-5; TRBD1 is a possible D gene (6 bases). V shed 0 bases and J shed 5 bases, with 14 bases lying between them. Germline V gene data show CDR1 as SGHRS and CDR2 as YFSETQ. The CDR3 runs to 15 residues. CDR3 sequence reads: CASSLEAGQGETQYF. In DNA form, the CDR3 reads TGCGCCAGCAGCTTGGAGGCGGGCCAGGGGGAGACCCAGTACTTC.

This clone was observed a single time. This sequence joins TRBV27 and TRBJ2-1; D is unclear. V lost 3 bases and J lost 5, with 14 bases in between. This CDR3 is built from 15 residues. The germline gives CDR1 MNHEY, CDR2 SMNVEV (reference sequence). CDR3 residues: CASSLPGPFNNEQFF. The CDR3 DNA follows: TGTGCCAGCAGTTTGCCAGGCCCGTTTAACAATGAGCAGTTCTTC.

The chain uses TRBV5-4 and TRBJ2-1; the match to TRBD2 covers 9 bases. The CDR3 totals 14 residues. J lost 6 bases, V lost 4 bases, and 5 bases had no gene match. The germline gives CDR1 SGHNT, CDR2 YYREEE (reference sequence). The CDR3 sequence is CASSRGLATNEQFF. The CDR3 nucleotides are TGTGCCAGCAGCCGAGGACTAGCGACCAATGAGCAGTTCTTC.

Written as DNA, the CDR3 is TGCGCCAGCAGCCCCGAGAGGGCAATCGGGGAGCTGTTTTTT. Protein: CASSPERAIGELFF. This chain connects TRBV4-3 to TRBJ2-2, with a possible D match to TRBD2 (5 bases). V gave up 4 bases and J gave up 7 bases, with 13 bases separating them. Germline CDR1 is LGHNA and CDR2 is YSLEER. The CDR3 contains 14 residues.

The table lists this clone with a few counts. The CDR3 DNA sequence: TGTGCCAGGCGGGACAGTCTCAATCAGCCCCAGCATTTT. Translating it yields CARRDSLNQPQHF. This chain joins TRBV21-1 and TRBJ1-5; TRBD1, the table's D call, was not compared with the DNA. TRBV21-1 is deemed a pseudogene. The CDR3 sequence is 13 residues long.

The gene calls are TRBV18 and TRBJ1-1, with D perhaps matching TRBD1 (6 bases). V was trimmed by 3 bases and J by 9 bases, leaving 14 bases between them. The CDR3 runs 13 residues. Germline CDR1 reads KGHSH; CDR2 reads LQKENI. CDR3 DNA sequence: TGTGCCAGCTCACCTCAGGACAGTGGGCAAGCTTTCTTT. Its protein product is CASSPQDSGQAFF.

J is TRBJ2-1 and V is TRBV9; the match to TRBD2 covers 7 bases. The CDR3 spans 14 residues. Germline CDR1 reads SGDLS; CDR2 reads YYNGEE. Trimming took 0 bases from V and 7 from J; bases not matched to a gene: 4. CDR3 residues: CASSVVGSGNEQFF. The DNA for the CDR3 is TGTGCCAGCAGCGTAGTTGGTAGCGGGAATGAGCAGTTCTTC. The full variable domain, completed using reference TRBV9 and TRBJ2-1, is DSGVTQTPKHLITATGQRVTLRCSPRSGDLSVYWYQQSLDQGLQFLIQYYNGEERAKGNILERFSAQQFPDLHSELNLSSLELGDSALYFCASSVVGSGNEQFFGPGTRLTVL.

This clone was recorded only once. V is TRBV28 and J is TRBJ1-1, with TRBD1 identical over 8 bases. This CDR3 contains 14 residues. Trimming removed 6 bases from V and 4 bases from J; junction bases left unmatched: 7. The germline gives CDR1 MDHEN, CDR2 SYDVKM. CDR3 region: CASSETGASTEAFF. CDR3 coding DNA: TGTGCCAGCAGCGAGACAGGGGCAAGCACTGAAGCTTTCTTT.